This passage covers 5 T cell receptor beta chains from one sample sequenced in a study of cytomegalovirus exposure and HLA in healthy donors. PCR used 60 Vbeta primers and 13 Jbeta primers. This table comes from immunoSEQ multiplex PCR, and its TCRdb copy is limited to in-frame clones, with some not included. The sample holds around 150,000 clones, around 79% seen once. Sequencing was carried out using PBMCs. The receptors derive from a woman aged 30 to 39 in good health and CMV-seronegative.

This clone was picked up one time. The rearrangement uses TRBV5-8 and TRBJ2-2; TRBD1 might be the D (6 bases). The CDR3 is 16 amino acids. Germline V gene sequence: CDR1 SGHTS, CDR2 YDEGEE. V was clipped by 3 bases and J by 1 base, with 13 bases between them. CDR3 sequence reads: CASSSIKDRNTGELFF. In nucleotides, the CDR3 is TGTGCCAGCAGCTCCATAAAGGACAGGAACACCGGGGAGCTGTTTTTT.

This sequence joins TRBV2 and TRBJ1-5, with a tentative D call TRBD1 (6 bases). Deletions cut 6 bases from V and 0 bases from J, with 12 bases between. The V gene's germline CDR1 is SNHLY and CDR2 FYNNEI. CDR3 length equals 15 residues. The CDR3 nucleotides read TGTGCCAGCAGGCGTTACAGGGATAGCAATCAGCCCCAGCATTTT. Its translation: CASRRYRDSNQPQHF.

The chain is built from TRBV29-1 and TRBJ1-5, with a weak D call TRBD1 (6 bases). This CDR3 has 14 residues. V was shortened by 3 bases and J by 0 bases, with 9 bases between the two germline ends. The germline CDR1 and CDR2 sequences are SQVTM and ANQGSEA. CDR3 amino acids: CSVDQGYSNQPQHF. Here the CDR3 DNA reads TGCAGCGTTGATCAGGGGTATAGCAATCAGCCCCAGCATTTT.

The rearrangement links TRBV9 to TRBJ2-1; D unclear. The CDR3 covers 13 residues. In germline, CDR1 is SGDLS, CDR2 YYNGEE. V lost 2 bases and J lost 8, with 11 bases in between. The CDR3 here is CASSVLDIDEQFF. The CDR3 region has the DNA TGTGCCAGCAGCGTTCTAGATATCGATGAGCAGTTCTTC.

The chain has TRBV9 and TRBJ2-4; a possible D gene is TRBD2 (6 bases). The CDR3 is 16 amino acids. Trimming cost V 6 bases and J 2 bases, with 18 bases left between them. Germline loops: CDR1 SGDLS, CDR2 YYNGEE. CDR3 region: CASNPTHRGTKNIQYF. DNA of the CDR3: TGTGCCAGCAACCCCACCCACCGGGGGACCAAAAACATTCAGTACTTC.